This T cell receptor beta chain emerged from a study of blood T cell repertoires in COVID-19. Turning to the study itself: Both acute and convalescent COVID-19 samples were obtained from the United States, Italy and Spain. Sources were T cells, B-cell-depleted T cells, or PBMCs; the material itself was cDNA or gDNA.

The CDR3 runs 17 residues. Germline assignment: CDR1 MNHEY and CDR2 SMNVEV (reference sequence). V lost 5 bases to trimming and J lost 4 bases, with 20 bases between them. In the original analysis: Estimation of nucleated cell counts relied on the amplification of reference gene primers. Only in-frame clones appear in the TCRdb table, and some are missing; sequencing was by immunoSEQ multiplex PCR. V, J and clone size derive from that table, while D and trimming were established from the DNA sequence. The sample consists of roughly 95,000 clones, approximately 80% of them appearing once. The V gene is TRBV27, the J gene TRBJ2-2; no definite D call. This receptor was identified in a man aged 60 to 69 with acute or convalescent COVID-19. What was sequenced was peripheral blood. CDR3 coding DNA: TGTGCCAGCAGTCTATTTGCTCCCAAGGCGGTCACCGGGGAGCTGTTTTTT. Amino acid sequence: CASSLFAPKAVTGELFF.